Below are 9 T cell receptor beta chains sequenced from a single sample in a study of T cell responses to AZD1222 COVID-19 vaccine. Sequencing was performed with immunoSEQ multiplex PCR; in TCRdb, only in-frame clones are kept and a portion is missing. This repertoire shows 150,000 to 200,000 clones, roughly 93% found once; its top ten account for approximately 9.6%. Sequencing was performed on peripheral blood, taken on day 0 of AZD1222 vaccination. The receptors here all came from an adult in good health.

The V and J genes are TRBV4-1 and TRBJ1-4; D gene unclear. Germline values: CDR1 MGHRA, CDR2 YSYEKL. V was shortened by 3 bases and J by 4 bases, with 9 bases between the two germline ends. The CDR3 consists of 14 residues. The CDR3 nucleotides read TGCGCCAGCAGCCATCGGGGTGGTAATGAAAAACTGTTTTTT. Residues: CASSHRGGNEKLFF.

V usage is TRBV24-1 and J usage is TRBJ1-2; 7 bases match TRBD1. Germline V gene lookup returns CDR1 KGHDR and CDR2 SFDVKD. V was pared by 3 bases and J by 3 bases, with 6 bases of the junction left unmatched. The CDR3 covers 15 residues. The CDR3 spells CATSDTGVGDYGYTF. The DNA of the CDR3 is TGTGCCACCAGTGATACAGGGGTCGGCGACTATGGCTACACCTTC.

This chain joins TRBV2 and TRBJ2-7, with 9 bases lining up with TRBD2. V trimming: 6 bases; J trimming: 2 bases; junction bases outside the gene matches: 8. Germline CDR1 SNHLY, CDR2 FYNNEI. The CDR3 is 15 amino acids. For the CDR3, the DNA is TGTGCCAGCAGCCCACTCTCTAGCGGGACCTACGAGCAGTACTTC. It codes for CASSPLSSGTYEQYF.

The chain joins TRBV30 to TRBJ1-3; D is uncertain. The ends were cut back, 2 bases at V and 3 bases at J, with 14 bases in the middle. In germline, CDR1 is GTSNPN, CDR2 SVGIG (reference sequence). The CDR3 loop spans 15 amino acids. The CDR3 DNA follows: TGTGCCTGGAGTCCCGGACGGCTTGGTGGAAACACCATATATTTT. Residues: CAWSPGRLGGNTIYF.

The J gene is TRBJ2-7, the V gene TRBV9; perhaps TRBD1 as D (6 bases). The CDR3 spans 14 residues. CDR1 and CDR2 from the germline V gene are SGDLS and YYNGEE. Trimming pared 0 bases from V and 2 bases from J, leaving 9 bases between. The CDR3 spells CASSVEGVPYEQYF. The DNA for the CDR3 is TGTGCCAGCAGCGTAGAGGGGGTTCCCTACGAGCAGTACTTC.

The V gene is TRBV3-1 (or the pseudogene TRBV3-2), the J gene TRBJ2-1, with a possible D match to TRBD1 (6 bases). The CDR3 covers 20 residues. Germline CDR1 is LGHDT and CDR2 is YNNKEL (reference sequence). V gave up 0 bases and J gave up 3 bases, with 24 bases separating them. The CDR3, as DNA: TGTGCCAGCAGCCAAGATAAGGGGGAAATAGACTTGAACGACTACAATGAGCAGTTCTTC. It codes for CASSQDKGEIDLNDYNEQFF.

This clone was picked up one time. The chain carries TRBV19 and TRBJ2-6; no clear D. CDR3 length: 14 residues. Trimming took off 5 bases at V and 2 bases at J, with 7 bases between the two ends. Per the germline V gene, CDR1 is LNHDA and CDR2 is SQIVND (reference sequence). CDR3 residues: CASSPPAGANVLTF. CDR3 bases: TGTGCCAGTAGTCCACCAGCTGGGGCCAACGTCCTGACTTTC.

The V gene is TRBV7-2, the J gene TRBJ2-1; 9 positions agree with TRBD1. The V gene's germline CDR1 is SGHTA and CDR2 FQGNSA. Unmatched junction bases numbered 10, after V lost 5 bases and J lost 8 bases. The CDR3 contains 15 residues. The CDR3 sequence is CASSPGGTGRDEQFF. The CDR3 nucleotides are TGTGCCAGCAGCCCTGGGGGGACAGGGCGGGATGAGCAGTTCTTC.

The rearrangement uses TRBV19 and TRBJ2-3; 7 bases agree with TRBD2. Looked up from germline, CDR1 is LNHDA and CDR2 is SQIVND (reference sequence). The CDR3 is 16 amino acids. The V gene end was trimmed by 7 bases and the J gene end by 3 bases; junction bases not matched to a gene: 13. CDR3 sequence reads: CASTPGLADGTDTQYF. The CDR3 DNA reads as TGTGCCAGTACCCCTGGTCTAGCGGACGGTACAGATACGCAGTATTTT.